This T cell receptor (beta chain) was identified during a study of cytomegalovirus exposure and HLA in healthy donors. The germline V gene encodes CDR1 SGHTA and CDR2 FQGNSA. There are 15 residues in the CDR3. The germline V and J ends were trimmed by 5 bases and 5 bases, with 19 bases remaining between them. The PCR employed 60 Vbeta primers together with 13 Jbeta primers. TCRdb's table, derived via immunoSEQ multiplex PCR, lists solely in-frame clones and lacks some. This table holds tens of thousands of clones, 78% found once. Study results and limitations: A missense variant in DCLRE1C was later tied to TCR beta V- and J-gene trimming. A later analysis, which compared TCR beta chains of equal frequency, found the HLA-associated ones more clonally expanded.

The study sampled nominally healthy donors, though unrecorded immune exposures were likely. Details on this clone: The antigen is not known.

The TCR comes from a man aged 35-49 years in good health and CMV-seronegative. This chain joins TRBV7-2 and TRBJ2-7; perhaps TRBD1 as D (5 bases). The sequenced material came from PBMCs. As DNA, the CDR3 is TGTGCCAGCAGCCCCCGGACACGCTCGGGTGACGAGCAGTACTTC. It is translated as CASSPRTRSGDEQYF.